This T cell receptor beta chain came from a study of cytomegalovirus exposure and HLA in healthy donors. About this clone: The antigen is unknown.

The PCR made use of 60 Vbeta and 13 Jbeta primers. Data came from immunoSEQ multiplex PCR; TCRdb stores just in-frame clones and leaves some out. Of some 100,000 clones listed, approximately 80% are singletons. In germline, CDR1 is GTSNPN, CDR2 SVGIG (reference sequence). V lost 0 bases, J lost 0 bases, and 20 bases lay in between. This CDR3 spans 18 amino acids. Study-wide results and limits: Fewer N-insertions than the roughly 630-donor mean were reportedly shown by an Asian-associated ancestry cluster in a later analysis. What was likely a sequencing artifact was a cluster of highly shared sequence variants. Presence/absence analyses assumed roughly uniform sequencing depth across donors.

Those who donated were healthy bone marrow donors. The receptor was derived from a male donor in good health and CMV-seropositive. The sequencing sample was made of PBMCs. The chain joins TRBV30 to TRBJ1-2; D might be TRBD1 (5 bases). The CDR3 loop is CAWSVHPRGNKANYGYTF. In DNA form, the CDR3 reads TGTGCCTGGAGTGTACACCCGCGGGGCAACAAGGCTAACTATGGCTACACCTTC.